The clone carrying this TCR beta chain was seen ten or more times. What it recognizes is unknown. TCR cDNA, made by 5'RACE template switching, carried an added universal primer site and UMIs. MiXCR, run by TCRdb on the 5' RACE reads, gives a single entry per CDR3 protein. The sample carries about 260,000 distinct CDR3 sequences, around 3.5% recorded once. This sample is part of a study of T cells after yellow fever vaccination. General study results and limits: Clones from primary vaccination mostly reappeared after the booster (roughly 95% CD4, less than 90% CD8). Peaking faster, on day 5 versus 15, the secondary response was nonetheless weaker.

This sequence was found in a man between 18 and 35 years old who received the YFV17D yellow fever vaccine. The sample was PBMCs, taken 15 days after the yellow fever booster vaccination.

CDR3 residues: CASSSDRASGNTIYF. The CDR3 DNA reads TGTGCCAGCAGCTCCGACAGGGCTTCTGGAAACACCATATATTTT. This chain connects TRBV7-9 to TRBJ1-3; 7 positions match TRBD1. The CDR3 spans 15 residues. V lost 4 bases to trimming and J lost 1 base; unmatched junction nucleotides: 4. Germline CDR1 and CDR2: SEHNR and FQNEAQ (reference sequence).